This T cell receptor (beta chain) came from a study of T cells in Graves' hyperthyroidism and ophthalmopathy. Findings and caveats of the study: In the analysis, a 13 V-J model separated ophthalmopathy from stable hyperthyroidism.

This clonotype appeared many times. Its antigen is currently unknown. The germline gives CDR1 DFQATT, CDR2 SNEGSKA (reference sequence). V lost 3 bases and J lost 0, with 9 bases in between. CDR3 length equals 13 residues. RNA transcripts were the template for amplifying TCR beta CDR3 regions. HTBI primers were used for first-round RT-PCR of the TCR CDR3. Via MiXCR, TCRdb re-called the multiplex PCR reads, giving one row per CDR3 protein. The table has 250,000 to 350,000 distinct CDR3 sequences, approximately 23% seen once; the top ten hold 64%. Reasons for excluding patients were uncontrolled infection, other autoimmune disease, pregnancy or lactation. Diagnoses were made from clinical symptoms, serum measures (thyroxine and TRAb), thyroid ultrasound and orbital computed tomography.

The chain is built from TRBV20-1 and TRBJ2-7; the D is unclear. The specimen was blood. This sequence was found in a man between 25 and 39 years old with Graves' ophthalmopathy. The chain's CDR3 is CSASWGSSYEQYF. CDR3 sequence (DNA): TGCAGTGCTAGCTGGGGAAGCTCCTACGAGCAGTACTTC.